The clone carrying this T cell receptor (beta chain) was seen at least ten times. What it binds is not known. This entry belongs to a study of T-cell reconstitution after alpha-beta-depleted transplantation in children. Study outcomes and limitations: At the one-year point after transplant, T-cell counts and TCRbeta diversity were found to come mostly from T cells that had been newly produced. Reportedly, alpha-beta T cells present about two months post-transplant originated from several hundred expanded clones of graft origin. Some patients' high day-60 TCRbeta diversity was traced to surviving recipient T cells and thymic progenitors.

Germline V gives CDR1 MNHEY, CDR2 SMNVEV (reference sequence). The CDR3 is made up of 13 amino acids. V was pared by 6 bases and J by 4 bases, with 10 bases between. The TCRbeta library incorporated unique molecular identifiers. TCRdb itself ran the PCR reads through MiXCR, one entry per CDR3 protein. The sample holds roughly 790,000 distinct CDR3 sequences; less than 20% are singletons and the top ten take about 5%. The chain links TRBV27 to TRBJ1-5; D perhaps matches TRBD1 (5 bases). The sequence derives from a male patient between 10 and 17 years old who had a stem cell transplant for acute lymphoblastic leukemia, so the T cells may come from the graft donor. The sequences come from PBMCs, mostly from graft donor cells, collected 360 days after TCRalphabeta/CD19-depleted stem cell transplant. The CDR3 DNA reads TGTGCCAGCAGGCCAGGGAGGAATCAGCCCCAGCATTTT. Translation gives CASRPGRNQPQHF.